The present TCR beta chain was sequenced within a study of control samples from healthy donors and cancer patients. Repertoires were generated with immunoSEQ multiplex PCR, while TCRdb's copy carries only in-frame clones and drops some. The table records 120,000 to 150,000 clones, 80% to 95% of them present only once. V shed 3 bases and J 7 bases; nucleotides not matched to a gene: 3. Germline V gene data show CDR1 as MNHNS and CDR2 as SASEGT. The CDR3 covers 14 residues. J is TRBJ2-1 and V is TRBV6-1; 10 bases match TRBD2. The clonotype originates from a man aged 25-40 years in good health. Sequenced material: blood. DNA of the CDR3: TGTGCCAGCAGTGAGGGACTAGCGACGAATGAGCAGTTCTTC. Its protein is CASSEGLATNEQFF.